These T cell receptor beta chains were read from a single sample in a study of CD8+ T cells in alopecia areata. The table came from immunoSEQ multiplex PCR; TCRdb's copy has only in-frame clones and leaves some out. The sample lists about 180,000 clones, over 55% occurring once. The sample in question was CD4+ T cells sorted from blood, obtained at week 0. The receptors stem from a human donor with alopecia areata. Both conserved end residues are part of each CDR3. The order of the fields is clone size, V gene, D gene, J gene, CDR3 DNA, CDR3 protein. D genes are given only for firm matches. Expanded clones are given a class, and other clones once, few, many or no size at all.

NA,TRBV9,NA,TRBJ1-1,TGTGCCAGCAGCGTAGATCAGGGAGGGGAAGCTTTCTTT,CASSVDQGGEAFF
NA,TRBV6-6,NA,TRBJ1-5,TGTGCCAGCAGTTACTCGGTCATCCAGCCCCAGCATTTT,CASSYSVIQPQHF
NA,TRBV20-1,NA,TRBJ2-7,TGCAGTGCACCAACCGCCTACGAGCAGTACTTC,CSAPTAYEQYF
few,TRBV4-3,NA,TRBJ1-1,TGCGCCAGCAGCAACACTGAAGCTTTCTTT,CASSNTEAFF
NA,TRBV6-4,NA,TRBJ2-2,TGTGCCAGCAGTTTACAGCCGAACACCGGGGAGCTGTTTTTT,CASSLQPNTGELFF
few,TRBV5-1,NA,TRBJ2-4,TGCGCCAGCAGTCTCGCAGGGTACATTCAGTACTTC,CASSLAGYIQYF
few,TRBV7-2,TRBD1,TRBJ1-1,TGTGCCAGCAGCACGGGACAGACGATGAACACTGAAGCTTTCTTT,CASSTGQTMNTEAFF
few,TRBV7-2,NA,TRBJ2-7,TGTGCCAGCAGCTTAACCGGGACATCTTCCGAGCAGTACTTC,CASSLTGTSSEQYF
NA,TRBV20-1,NA,TRBJ2-2,TGCAGTGCTCGAGACGCCGGGGAGCTGTTTTTT,CSARDAGELFF
NA,TRBV5-1,NA,TRBJ1-3,TGCGCCAGCAGAGCGGAGAACACCATATATTTT,CASRAENTIYF
NA,TRBV4-3,NA,TRBJ2-1,TGCGCCAGCAGCCATGGGGAAGGGCCCCATGGGGTGCAGTTCTTC,CASSHGEGPHGVQFF
NA,TRBV6-5,NA,TRBJ2-7,TGTGCCAGCGGAAGCCTGATCCCCTACGAGCAGTACTTC,CASGSLIPYEQYF
NA,TRBV29-1,NA,TRBJ1-2,TGCAGCGTGGGGGGACCCCAGGGGGGCTACACCTTC,CSVGGPQGGYTF
NA,TRBV12-5,TRBD1,TRBJ2-5,TGTGCTAGTGGTTCAACAGGGGGCAGAGAGACCCAGTACTTC,CASGSTGGRETQYF
NA,TRBV29-1,NA,TRBJ2-1,TGCAGCGACTCCATCTACAATGAGCAGTTCTTC,CSDSIYNEQFF
few,TRBV9,TRBD2,TRBJ2-5,TGTGCCAGCAGCGTGACTAGCGCAGGAGAGACCCAGTACTTC,CASSVTSAGETQYF
NA,TRBV11-2,NA,TRBJ2-3,TGTGCCAGCAGCTTTTCCGGAGGCACAGATACGCAGTATTTT,CASSFSGGTDTQYF
NA,TRBV25-1,NA,TRBJ1-6,TGTGCCAGCAGTGACGGACCCCCTAGGGATTCACCCCTCCACTTT,CASSDGPPRDSPLHF
NA,TRBV30,NA,TRBJ2-1,TGTGCCTGGAAGCTCAAGGGGGGCAATGAGCAGTTCTTC,CAWKLKGGNEQFF
NA,TRBV29-1,NA,TRBJ2-1,TGCAGCGTAGGGCATCAGGCCCCACTTTTCTTC,CSVGHQAPLFF
NA,TRBV2,TRBD2,TRBJ2-3,TGTGCCAGCGACGGGACTAGCGGGCCGATGGATACGCAGTATTTT,CASDGTSGPMDTQYF
few,TRBV19,TRBD2,TRBJ2-5,TGTGCCAGCTCTAGCGGGGGGCACCAAGAGACCCAGTACTTC,CASSSGGHQETQYF
NA,TRBV30,NA,TRBJ2-7,TGTGCCTGGAGTGTAGCAGGCTACGAGCAGTACTTC,CAWSVAGYEQYF
NA,TRBV29-1,NA,TRBJ1-1,TGCAGCGTAAAGAACACTGAAGCTTTCTTT,CSVKNTEAFF
NA,TRBV25-1,NA,TRBJ2-7,TGTGCCAGCAGCGCAAGAAGGGGGGACGAGCAGTACTTC,CASSARRGDEQYF